This TCR beta chain was sequenced during a study of HIV-infected patients and healthy controls. Study-level points and caveats: Mean usage of eight alpha and eight beta V genes differed significantly in HIV-infected patients versus controls.

The CDR3 loop spans 14 amino acids. Germline lookup yields CDR1 SNHLY and CDR2 FYNNEI. Trimming removed 6 bases from V and 1 base from J, with 13 bases in between. Alpha and beta constant-region primers primed reverse transcription of 400 to 500 ng RNA. Alpha and beta chain libraries were made separately by chain-specific third strand synthesis with multiplexing indices. After a brief PCR adding P5, P7 and a second index, roughly 24 amplification cycles followed. TCRdb recomputed calls from the 5' RACE reads with MiXCR, one row per CDR3 protein. The sample has 15,000 to 20,000 distinct CDR3 sequences, approximately 9% seen once. Note on this clonotype: The antigen remains unidentified.

Whole blood was used without fractionation, so all unsorted peripheral T cells were included. Sequenced sample: blood. The source is an adult in good health. The gene calls are TRBV2 and TRBJ2-7; a possible D gene is TRBD2 (5 bases). The CDR3 spells CASREREISYEQYF. The CDR3 nucleotides are TGTGCCAGCAGGGAAAGGGAGATTTCCTACGAGCAGTACTTC.